This T cell receptor beta chain came from a study of long-term antiretroviral therapy in people with HIV. Study results and limitations: In samples taken after ART, diversity increased but remained below transplant donor control levels. At every time point, clones expanded before ART dominated the repertoire.

The run of the v3.0 immunoSEQ assay was at survey level. This table comes from immunoSEQ multiplex PCR, and its TCRdb copy is limited to in-frame clones, with some not included. The table records about 35,000 clones, 94% of them present only once. This clone was found once. Its antigen is not known. The V segment lost 4 bases and the J segment 4 bases; nucleotides outside the gene matches: 5. Germline V lookup: CDR1 MNHEY, CDR2 SMNVEV (reference sequence). The CDR3 is 14 residues long. None of the participants with HIV were treated outside the United States. This receptor was obtained from a woman aged 45-59 years with HIV. J is TRBJ2-7 and V is TRBV27; 9 nucleotides line up with TRBD1. This specimen consisted of unsorted PBMCs, obtained 4.1 years after starting antiretroviral therapy. CDR3 sequence (DNA): TGTGCCAGCAGTTCGCTCGGGACAGGGTACGAGCAGTACTTC. Residues: CASSSLGTGYEQYF.